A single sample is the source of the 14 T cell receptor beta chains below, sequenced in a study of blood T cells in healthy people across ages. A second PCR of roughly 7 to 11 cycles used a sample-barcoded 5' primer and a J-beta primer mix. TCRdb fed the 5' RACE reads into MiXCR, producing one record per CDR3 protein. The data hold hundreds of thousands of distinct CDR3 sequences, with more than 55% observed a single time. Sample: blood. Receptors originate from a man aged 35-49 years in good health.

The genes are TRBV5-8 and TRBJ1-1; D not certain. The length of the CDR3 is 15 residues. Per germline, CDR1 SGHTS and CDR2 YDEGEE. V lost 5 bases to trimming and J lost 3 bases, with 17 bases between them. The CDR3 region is CASRPFLTGYTEAFF. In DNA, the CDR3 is TGTGCCAGCAGGCCATTTCTAACCGGCTACACTGAAGCTTTCTTT.

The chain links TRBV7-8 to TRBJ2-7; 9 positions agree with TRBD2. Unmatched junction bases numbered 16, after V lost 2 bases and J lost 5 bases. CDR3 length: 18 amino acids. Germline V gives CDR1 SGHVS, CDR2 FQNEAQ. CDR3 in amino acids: CASSLRVRLAGRVHEQYF. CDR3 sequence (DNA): TGTGCCAGCAGCTTAAGGGTGCGGCTAGCGGGAAGAGTGCACGAGCAGTACTTC.

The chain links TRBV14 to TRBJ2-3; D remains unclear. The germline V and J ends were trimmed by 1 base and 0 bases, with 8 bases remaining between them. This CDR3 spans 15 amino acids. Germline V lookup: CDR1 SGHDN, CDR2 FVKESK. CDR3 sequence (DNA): TGTGCCAGCAGCCAAGGGTCGGACAGCACAGATACGCAGTATTTT. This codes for CASSQGSDSTDTQYF.

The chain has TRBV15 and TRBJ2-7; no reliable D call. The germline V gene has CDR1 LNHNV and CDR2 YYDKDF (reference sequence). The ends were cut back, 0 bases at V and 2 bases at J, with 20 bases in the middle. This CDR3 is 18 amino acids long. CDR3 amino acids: CATSRDRVTGSIPYEQYF. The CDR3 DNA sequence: TGTGCCACCAGCAGAGATCGCGTGACGGGCTCGATTCCCTACGAGCAGTACTTC.

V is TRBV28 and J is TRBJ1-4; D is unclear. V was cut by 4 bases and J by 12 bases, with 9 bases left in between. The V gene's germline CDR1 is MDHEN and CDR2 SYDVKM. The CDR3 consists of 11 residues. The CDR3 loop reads CASSSPVELFF. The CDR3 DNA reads TGTGCCAGCAGTTCGCCGGTGGAACTGTTTTTT. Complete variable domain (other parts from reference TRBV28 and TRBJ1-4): DVKVTQSSRYLVKRTGEKVFLECVQDMDHENMFWYRQDPGLGLRLIYFSYDVKMKEKGDIPEGYSVSREKKERFSLILESASTNQTSMYLCASSSPVELFFGSGTQLSVL.

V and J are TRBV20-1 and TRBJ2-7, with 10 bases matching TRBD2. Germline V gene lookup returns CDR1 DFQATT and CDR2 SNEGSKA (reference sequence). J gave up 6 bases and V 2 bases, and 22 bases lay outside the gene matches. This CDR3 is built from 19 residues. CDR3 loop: CSARTLPEVAGGPVGEQYF. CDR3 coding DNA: TGCAGTGCTAGAACCCTCCCGGAAGTAGCGGGGGGCCCCGTCGGCGAGCAGTACTTC.

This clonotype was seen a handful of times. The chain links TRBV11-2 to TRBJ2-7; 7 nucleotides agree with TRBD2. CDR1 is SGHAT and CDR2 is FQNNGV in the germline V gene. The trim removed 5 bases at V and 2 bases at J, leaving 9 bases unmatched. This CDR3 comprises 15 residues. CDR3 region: CASSQLRGGPYEQYF. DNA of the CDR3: TGTGCCAGCAGCCAGCTCCGGGGAGGGCCCTACGAGCAGTACTTC.

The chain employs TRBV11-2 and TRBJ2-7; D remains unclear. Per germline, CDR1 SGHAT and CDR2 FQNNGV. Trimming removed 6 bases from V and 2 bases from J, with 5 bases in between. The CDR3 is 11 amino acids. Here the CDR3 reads CASSLPYEQYF. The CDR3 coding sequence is TGTGCCAGCAGTCTTCCCTACGAGCAGTACTTC.

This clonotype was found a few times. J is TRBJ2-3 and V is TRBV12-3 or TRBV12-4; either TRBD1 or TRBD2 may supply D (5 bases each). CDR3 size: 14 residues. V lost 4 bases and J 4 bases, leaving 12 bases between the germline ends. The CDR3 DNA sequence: TGTGCCAGCAGTTGGGACGGGATGGCAGATACGCAGTATTTT. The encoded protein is CASSWDGMADTQYF.

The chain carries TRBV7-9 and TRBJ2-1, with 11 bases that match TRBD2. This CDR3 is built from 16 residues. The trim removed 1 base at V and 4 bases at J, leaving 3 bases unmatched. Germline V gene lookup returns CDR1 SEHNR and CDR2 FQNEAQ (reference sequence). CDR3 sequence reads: CASSLEGTSGYNEQFF. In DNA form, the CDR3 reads TGTGCCAGCAGCTTAGAGGGGACTAGCGGTTACAATGAGCAGTTCTTC. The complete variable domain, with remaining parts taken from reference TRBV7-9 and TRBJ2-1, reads DTGVSQNPRHKITKRGQNVTFRCDPISEHNRLYWYRQTLGQGPEFLTYFQNEAQLEKSRLLSDRFSAERPKGSFSTLEIQRTEQGDSAMYLCASSLEGTSGYNEQFFGPGTRLTVL.

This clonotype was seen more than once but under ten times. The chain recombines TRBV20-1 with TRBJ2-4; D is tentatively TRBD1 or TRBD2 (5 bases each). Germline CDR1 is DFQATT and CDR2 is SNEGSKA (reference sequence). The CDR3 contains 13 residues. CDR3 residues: CSAEGLAKNIQYF. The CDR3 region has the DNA TGCAGCGCTGAGGGGTTAGCCAAAAACATTCAGTACTTC.

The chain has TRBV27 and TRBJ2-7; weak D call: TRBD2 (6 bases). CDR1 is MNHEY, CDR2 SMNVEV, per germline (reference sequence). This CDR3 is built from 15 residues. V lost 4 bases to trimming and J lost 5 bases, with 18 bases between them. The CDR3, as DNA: TGTGCCAGCAGTTCCGACCGGAGGGAACTTCACGAGCAGTACTTC. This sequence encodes CASSSDRRELHEQYF.

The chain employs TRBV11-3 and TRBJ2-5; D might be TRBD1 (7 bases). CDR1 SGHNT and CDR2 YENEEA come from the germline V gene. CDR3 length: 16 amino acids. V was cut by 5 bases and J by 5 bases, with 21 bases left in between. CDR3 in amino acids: CASSPRGAAATETQYF. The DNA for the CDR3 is TGTGCCAGCAGCCCCAGGGGGGCCGCAGCCACGGAGACCCAGTACTTC.

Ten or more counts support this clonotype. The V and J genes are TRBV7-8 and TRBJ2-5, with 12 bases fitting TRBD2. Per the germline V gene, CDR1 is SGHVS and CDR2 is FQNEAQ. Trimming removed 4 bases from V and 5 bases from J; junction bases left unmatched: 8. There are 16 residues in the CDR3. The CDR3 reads CASSSLAGGPSETQYF. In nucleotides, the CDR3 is TGTGCCAGCAGCTCGCTAGCGGGAGGGCCATCGGAGACCCAGTACTTC. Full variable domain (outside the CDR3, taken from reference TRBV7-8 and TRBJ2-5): GAGVSQSPRYKVAKRGQDVALRCDPISGHVSLFWYQQALGQGPEFLTYFQNEAQLDKSGLPSDRFFAERPEGSVSTLKIQRTQQEDSAVYLCASSSLAGGPSETQYFGPGTRLLVL.